The 5 T cell receptor beta chains given below trace back to one sample, sequenced in a study of T cell repertoires in cytomegalovirus infection. Antigens for these TCRs are unknown. TCRdb re-analysed the reads in MiXCR, keeping a single row per CDR3 protein. Found here are about 480,000 distinct CDR3 sequences, around 30% of them singletons; the top ten hold about 17%. This sample comprised cultured PBMCs, obtained from culture after CMV antigen stimulation. The source is a human donor in good health (CMV status not recorded). Some clones in this sample may be carry-over from other donors' samples.

This clonotype was detected only a few times. This sequence joins TRBV12-5 and TRBJ2-1, with D unclear. V was shortened by 3 bases and J by 8 bases, with 11 bases between the two germline ends. The CDR3 totals 13 residues. Looked up from germline, CDR1 is LGHNT and CDR2 is FRNRAP. The CDR3 nucleotides read TGTGCTAGTGGTTTCTGGCCCTCAGATGAGCAGTTCTTC. Translating it yields CASGFWPSDEQFF.

V gene TRBV6-8 combines with J gene TRBJ1-5, with a possible D match to TRBD1 (6 bases). This CDR3 has 16 amino acids. Germline values: CDR1 MNHGY, CDR2 SAAAGT. V dropped 4 bases and J dropped 2 bases, with 15 bases sitting between them. The CDR3 loop is CASSSRDTFGNQPQHF. CDR3 DNA sequence: TGTGCCAGCAGTTCCCGGGACACCTTTGGCAATCAGCCCCAGCATTTT.

The chain carries TRBV27 and TRBJ2-1, with 7 bases identical to TRBD1. Germline loops: CDR1 MNHEY, CDR2 SMNVEV (reference sequence). V dropped 6 bases and J dropped 8; count of bases not matched to a gene: 13. CDR3 length: 15 residues. For the CDR3, the DNA is TGTGCCAGCAGATCTATCGGGACAGCGCCCGATGAGCAGTTCTTC. It is translated as CASRSIGTAPDEQFF.

This rearrangement joins TRBV12-3 or TRBV12-4 to TRBJ1-5, with D tentatively TRBD1 (6 bases). This CDR3 comprises 13 residues. The ends were cut back, 7 bases at V and 7 bases at J, with 14 bases in the middle. The CDR3 nucleotides are TGTGCCAGCAAACAGGGTTTGCAGCAGCCCCAGCATTTT. Its protein product is CASKQGLQQPQHF.

This clonotype came up many times. The chain is built from TRBV7-8 and TRBJ2-1, with TRBD2 matching 8 bases. This CDR3 contains 15 residues. Germline lookup yields CDR1 SGHVS and CDR2 FQNEAQ. V was clipped by 3 bases and J by 4 bases; unmatched bases: 5. The DNA of the CDR3 is TGTGCCAGCAGCTTCCGGGAGGGCGAATACAATGAGCAGTTCTTC. Translated: CASSFREGEYNEQFF.